This T cell receptor beta chain was found in a study of cytotoxic CD8 clonotypes in ibrutinib-treated CLL. The V gene's germline CDR1 is SSHAT and CDR2 FNYEAQ (reference sequence). The CDR3 runs to 13 residues. V was shortened by 1 base and J by 1 base, with 4 bases between the two germline ends. Libraries were prepared by immunoSEQ multiplex PCR; TCRdb keeps only in-frame clonotypes and omits some of them. The repertoire has tens of thousands of clones, around 69% of them found once; the top ten carry just over 50%. Sequencing used PBMCs, obtained at disease progression, from a patient treated with ibrutinib. This clonotype originated in a human donor with chronic lymphocytic leukemia. The V call is TRBV7-7, the J call TRBJ1-1; no definite D call. The CDR3 DNA follows: TGTGCCAGCAGCTTAGGACAGAACACTGAAGCTTTCTTT. It codes for CASSLGQNTEAFF.